This paragraph reports one T cell receptor (beta chain). Its antigen is still unknown. This sample is drawn from a study of monozygotic twins with cystic fibrosis. Study-level findings and limits: Age, concordance and disease severity did not associate with shared CDR3 numbers. Median Simpson clonality of roughly 0.01 suggested naive T cells predominated.

CDR1 SGHRS and CDR2 YFSETQ come from the germline V gene. The germline V and J ends were trimmed by 1 base and 4 bases, with 8 bases remaining between them. There are 13 residues in the CDR3. Produced via immunoSEQ multiplex PCR; TCRdb's table is partial and in-frame only. The repertoire includes about 36,000 clones, over 75% of them detected once, and roughly 1.5% sits in the top ten. Sequenced sample: blood. This chain joins TRBV5-1 and TRBJ1-1, with TRBD1 as a possible D gene (6 bases). This TCR came from a girl aged 2-10 years with cystic fibrosis. The CDR3 here is CASSLRGGTEAFF. CDR3 sequence (DNA): TGCGCCAGCAGCTTGAGAGGGGGCACTGAAGCTTTCTTT.